The 6 T cell receptor beta chains listed next were all sequenced from one sample in a study of blood T cell repertoires in COVID-19. Some clones are missing from TCRdb's copy, which holds only in-frame ones; the method was immunoSEQ multiplex PCR. The sample includes fewer than 65,000 clones, less than 80% of them seen just once. The specimen was peripheral blood. The origin of the receptors is a man in his 70s with acute or convalescent COVID-19.

V usage is TRBV25-1 and J usage is TRBJ2-7, with D uncertain. Germline loops: CDR1 MGHDK, CDR2 SYGVNS. The CDR3 is 14 amino acids. Trimming cost V 3 bases and J 3 bases, with 12 bases left between them. The CDR3 reads CASSDRPPGYEQYF. Here the CDR3 DNA reads TGTGCCAGCAGTGACCGACCCCCAGGCTACGAGCAGTACTTC.

V and J are TRBV3-1 (or the pseudogene TRBV3-2) and TRBJ2-1; the match to TRBD2 covers 8 bases. The CDR3 is made up of 16 amino acids. V lost 0 bases, J lost 5 bases, and 6 bases stayed unmatched. Germline loops: CDR1 LGHDT, CDR2 YNNKEL (reference sequence). Here the CDR3 DNA reads TGTGCCAGCAGCCAAGATTCCGGGAGGGCCCACAATGAGCAGTTCTTC. As protein: CASSQDSGRAHNEQFF.

The V gene is TRBV6-5, the J gene TRBJ1-1; possible D gene TRBD1, 5 bases. CDR1 MNHEY and CDR2 SVGAGI come from the germline V gene. V was pared by 2 bases and J by 10 bases, with 20 bases between. The CDR3 totals 15 residues. For the CDR3, the DNA is TGTGCCAGCAGTTACCAGGGACCAACAACGCGGGGAGCTTTCTTT. It is translated as CASSYQGPTTRGAFF.

This clone has just a few counts. The chain is built from TRBV12-3 or TRBV12-4 and TRBJ1-2, with D maybe TRBD1 (6 bases). The CDR3 length is 12 residues. Trimming removed 6 bases from V and 6 bases from J, with 11 bases in between. This chain's CDR3 is CASSQDRDGYTF. For the CDR3, the DNA is TGTGCCAGCAGCCAGGACAGAGATGGCTACACCTTC.

The J gene is TRBJ1-3, the V gene TRBV7-2, with 7 bases that match TRBD1. Germline CDR1 is SGHTA and CDR2 is FQGNSA. The CDR3 is made up of 14 amino acids. The trim removed 1 base at V and 3 bases at J, leaving 0 bases unmatched. The DNA of the CDR3 is TGTGCCAGCAGCTTAGACAGGGGTGGAAACACCATATATTTT. It specifies CASSLDRGGNTIYF.

As for this clone: Sequence at one end of the junction differs from germline and may be a read error. This chain uses TRBV13 with TRBJ2-5, with 8 bases identical to TRBD1. The length of the CDR3 is 13 residues. Germline V gives CDR1 PRHDT, CDR2 FYEKMQ (reference sequence). CDR3 in amino acids: CASSSGQGGVGNF. In nucleotides, the CDR3 is TGTGCCAGCAGCTCAGGACAGGGTGGGGTAGGCAACTTC.